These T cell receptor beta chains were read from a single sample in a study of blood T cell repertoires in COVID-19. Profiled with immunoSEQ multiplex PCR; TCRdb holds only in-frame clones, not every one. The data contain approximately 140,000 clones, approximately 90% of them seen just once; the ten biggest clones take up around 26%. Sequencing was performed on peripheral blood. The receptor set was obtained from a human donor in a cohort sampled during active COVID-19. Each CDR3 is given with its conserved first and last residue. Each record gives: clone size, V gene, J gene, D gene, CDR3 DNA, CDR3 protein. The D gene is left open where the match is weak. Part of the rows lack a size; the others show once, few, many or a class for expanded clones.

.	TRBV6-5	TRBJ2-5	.	TGTGCCATTACAGGTTACCAAGAGACCCAGTACTTC	CAITGYQETQYF
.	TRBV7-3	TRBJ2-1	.	TGTGCCAGCAGCCCTGGACAGCCTGAGCAGTTCTTC	CASSPGQPEQFF
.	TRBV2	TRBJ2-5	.	TGTGCCAGCAGTGGCGCGTCGTGGGAGACCCAGTACTTC	CASSGASWETQYF
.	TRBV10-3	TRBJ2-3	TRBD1	TGTGCGCATCGACAGGGTTCTCCCGATACGCAGTATTTT	CAHRQGSPDTQYF
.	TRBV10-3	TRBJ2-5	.	TGTGCCATCAGTGGCAGGGTTGAAGAGACCCAGTACTTC	CAISGRVEETQYF
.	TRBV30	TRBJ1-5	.	TGTGCCTGGACCCCTGGGACTGTTAATCAGCCCCAGCATTTT	CAWTPGTVNQPQHF
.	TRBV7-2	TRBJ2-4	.	TGTGCCAGCAGCTTAGATGTCCTACAGCGGGCCAAAAACATTCAGTACTTC	CASSLDVLQRAKNIQYF
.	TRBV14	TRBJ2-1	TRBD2	TGTGCCAGCAGCCCCCGCGGGACTAGTCTAAATGAGCAGTTCTTC	CASSPRGTSLNEQFF
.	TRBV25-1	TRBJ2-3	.	TGTGCCAGCAGTGAACAGAGCACAGATACGCAGTATTTT	CASSEQSTDTQYF
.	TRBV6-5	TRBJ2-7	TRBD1	TGTGCCAGCAGTTACAGGACAGGCACGGTCTACGAGCAGTACTTC	CASSYRTGTVYEQYF
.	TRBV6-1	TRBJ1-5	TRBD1	TGTGCCAGCAGTGGACCCCTAGGGGACAGGGGATATAGCAATCAGCCCCAGCATTTT	CASSGPLGDRGYSNQPQHF
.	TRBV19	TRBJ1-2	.	TGTGCCAGTAGTAACTCCGGTGTATATGGCTACACCTTC	CASSNSGVYGYTF
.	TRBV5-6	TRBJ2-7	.	TGTGCCAGCAGCCTATGGACAGACTACGAGCAGTACTTC	CASSLWTDYEQYF
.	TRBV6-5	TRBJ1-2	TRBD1	TGTGCCAGCAGTCCTTTACAGGGGGCGGGGTATGGCTACACCTTC	CASSPLQGAGYGYTF
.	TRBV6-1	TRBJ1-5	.	TGTGCCAGCAGTGAAGACATACGGGGGAGTCAGCCCCAGCATTTT	CASSEDIRGSQPQHF
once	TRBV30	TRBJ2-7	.	TGTGCCTGGAGTGTACGTTCAGGGGTTGTCTACGAGCAGTACTTC	CAWSVRSGVVYEQYF
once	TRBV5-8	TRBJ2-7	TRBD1	TGTGCCAGCAGCTTTGTGGACAGGGGGTCCTACGAGCAGTACTTC	CASSFVDRGSYEQYF
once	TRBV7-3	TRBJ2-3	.	TGTGCCAGCAGTTCGGTGAGGGCGGGTACGCAGTATTTT	CASSSVRAGTQYF
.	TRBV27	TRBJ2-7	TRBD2	TGTGCCAGCAGTTTGGACGCCGGGACTAGTGTATACGAGCAGTACTTC	CASSLDAGTSVYEQYF
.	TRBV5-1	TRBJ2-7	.	TGCGCCAGCAGCTTGGAGTTGCGAAACTCCTACGAGCAGTACTTC	CASSLELRNSYEQYF
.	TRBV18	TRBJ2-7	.	TGTGCCAGCTCACCCGTGAACAGGGACGAGCAGTACTTC	CASSPVNRDEQYF
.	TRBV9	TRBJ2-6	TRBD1	TGTGCCAGCAGCGTTTGGGACAGCCCTCCCTCTGGGGCCAACGTCCTGACTTTC	CASSVWDSPPSGANVLTF
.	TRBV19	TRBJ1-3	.	TGTGCCAGTAGTATTTTCGACACCATATATTTT	CASSIFDTIYF
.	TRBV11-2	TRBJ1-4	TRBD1	TGTGCCAGCAGGACAACCGGGACAGGGCATGAAAAACTGTTTTTT	CASRTTGTGHEKLFF
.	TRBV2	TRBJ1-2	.	TGTGCCAGCAGTGCCAGAGGGAGGGTGGGAGCGGATAACTATGGCTACACCTTC	CASSARGRVGADNYGYTF
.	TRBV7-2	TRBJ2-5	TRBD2	TGTGCCAGCAGCCTGGGACTAGTCGCAGAGACCCAGTACTTC	CASSLGLVAETQYF
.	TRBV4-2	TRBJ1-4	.	TGTGCCAGCAGCCAACCGGGATCCCGAGCTGAAAAACTGTTTTTT	CASSQPGSRAEKLFF
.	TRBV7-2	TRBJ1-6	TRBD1	TGTGCCAGCAGCTTAACAGGGGGCTCACCCCTCCACTTT	CASSLTGGSPLHF
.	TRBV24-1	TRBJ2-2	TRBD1	TGTGCCACCAGTGTAACAGGGGGGACCGGGGAGCTGTTTTTT	CATSVTGGTGELFF
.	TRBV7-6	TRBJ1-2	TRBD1	TGTGCCAGCAGCTCGCCCGGGACAGGGAATGGCTACACCTTC	CASSSPGTGNGYTF
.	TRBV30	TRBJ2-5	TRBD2	TGTGCCTGGAGTCCCCATCTCCCCCTAGCGGGACTCCAAGAGACCCAGTACTTC	CAWSPHLPLAGLQETQYF
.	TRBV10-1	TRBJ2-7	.	TGCGCCAGCACGGGGTTCGGGCTAGCGATGGACTACGAGCAGTACTTC	CASTGFGLAMDYEQYF
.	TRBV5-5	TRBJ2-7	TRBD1	TGTGCCAGCAGCTGGGGACAGGGTGGGGAGCAGTACTTC	CASSWGQGGEQYF
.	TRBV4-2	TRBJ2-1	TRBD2	TGTGCCAGCAGCCAAGATGAGCGGGGCAATGAGCAGTTCTTC	CASSQDERGNEQFF
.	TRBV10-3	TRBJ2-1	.	TGTGCCATCAGTGAGTCGGGCAGCTCCTACAATGAGCAGTTCTTC	CAISESGSSYNEQFF
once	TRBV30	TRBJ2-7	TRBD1	TGTGCCTGGAGTGGGACAGGGTTCGAGCAGTACTTC	CAWSGTGFEQYF
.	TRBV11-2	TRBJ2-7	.	TGTGCCAGCAGCCACAACTACGAGCAGTACTTC	CASSHNYEQYF
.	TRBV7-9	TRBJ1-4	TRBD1	TGTGCCAGCAGCTTAGAGATTTTGGACAGGGCTAATGAAAAACTGTTTTTT	CASSLEILDRANEKLFF
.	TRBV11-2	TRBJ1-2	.	TGTGCCAGCAGCCTCACCTCCCGACAGGCGAGGGTTTTCGGCTATGGCTACACCTTC	CASSLTSRQARVFGYGYTF
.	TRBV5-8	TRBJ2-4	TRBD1	TGTGCCAGCAGCTTTGGGGACAGGTTGGCCAAAAACATTCAGTACTTC	CASSFGDRLAKNIQYF
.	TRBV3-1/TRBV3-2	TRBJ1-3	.	TGTGCCAGCAGCCTTGTGGGGGCCGAGAGCACCATATATTTT	CASSLVGAESTIYF
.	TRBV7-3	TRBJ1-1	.	TGTGCCAGCAGCTTTAATACCGGCACTGAAGCTTTCTTT	CASSFNTGTEAFF
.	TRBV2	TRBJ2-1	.	TGTGCCAGCATTTGGCTGCGGGATGAGCAGTTCTTC	CASIWLRDEQFF
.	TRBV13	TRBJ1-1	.	TGTGCCAGCAGCCAAACAGGGTCAGCTGAAGCTTTCTTT	CASSQTGSAEAFF
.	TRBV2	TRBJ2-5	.	TGTGCCAGCAAACAGGCGGACCAGAAGGCCCAGTACTTC	CASKQADQKAQYF
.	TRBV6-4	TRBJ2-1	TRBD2	TGTGCCAGCAGCCCTAGCGGGGGGGCCCATGAGCAGTTCTTC	CASSPSGGAHEQFF
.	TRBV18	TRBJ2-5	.	TGTGCCAGCTCACCTCCAGGGCTTCTGACCCAGTACTTC	CASSPPGLLTQYF
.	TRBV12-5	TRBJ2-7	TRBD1	TGTGCTAGTGGCCTTGGACAGGGCTACGAGCAGTACTTC	CASGLGQGYEQYF
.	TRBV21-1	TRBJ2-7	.	TGTGCCAGCAGCACGGGGGAGGACATTACCTACGAGCAGTACTTC	CASSTGEDITYEQYF
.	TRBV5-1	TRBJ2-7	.	TGCGCCAGCAGCCCGGTCGGCGGGGGCATAACCTACGAGCAGTACTTC	CASSPVGGGITYEQYF
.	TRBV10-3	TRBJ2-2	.	TGTGCCATCAGTGTGCGGGTAGACACCGGGGAGCTGTTTTTT	CAISVRVDTGELFF
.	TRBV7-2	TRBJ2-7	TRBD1	TGTGCCAGCAGCTCGACAGGGGGCCTGTCCTACGAGCAGTACTTC	CASSSTGGLSYEQYF
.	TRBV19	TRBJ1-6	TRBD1	TGTGCCAGTAGTCTCCTTGACAGGGGGAATTCACCCCTCCACTTT	CASSLLDRGNSPLHF
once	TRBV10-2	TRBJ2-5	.	TGCGCCAGCAGCGACTACGACGGGGGGCCTGAAGAGACCCAGTACTTC	CASSDYDGGPEETQYF
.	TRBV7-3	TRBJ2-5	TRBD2	TGTGCCAGCAGTCCCCGGATTAGCGGGGGACAAGAGACCCAGTACTTC	CASSPRISGGQETQYF
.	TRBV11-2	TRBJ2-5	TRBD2	TGTGCCAGCAGCACTCTAGCGGGGGTACTAGAGACCCAGTACTTC	CASSTLAGVLETQYF
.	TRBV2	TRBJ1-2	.	TGTGCCAGCAGTGATCAGGGCTATGGCTACACCTTC	CASSDQGYGYTF
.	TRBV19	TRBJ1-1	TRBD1	TGTGCCAGTAGTATCCAACAGGGGACTGAAGCTTTCTTT	CASSIQQGTEAFF
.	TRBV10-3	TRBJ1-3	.	TGTGCCATCAGTGAGCAGGTTAACTCTGGAAACACCATATATTTT	CAISEQVNSGNTIYF